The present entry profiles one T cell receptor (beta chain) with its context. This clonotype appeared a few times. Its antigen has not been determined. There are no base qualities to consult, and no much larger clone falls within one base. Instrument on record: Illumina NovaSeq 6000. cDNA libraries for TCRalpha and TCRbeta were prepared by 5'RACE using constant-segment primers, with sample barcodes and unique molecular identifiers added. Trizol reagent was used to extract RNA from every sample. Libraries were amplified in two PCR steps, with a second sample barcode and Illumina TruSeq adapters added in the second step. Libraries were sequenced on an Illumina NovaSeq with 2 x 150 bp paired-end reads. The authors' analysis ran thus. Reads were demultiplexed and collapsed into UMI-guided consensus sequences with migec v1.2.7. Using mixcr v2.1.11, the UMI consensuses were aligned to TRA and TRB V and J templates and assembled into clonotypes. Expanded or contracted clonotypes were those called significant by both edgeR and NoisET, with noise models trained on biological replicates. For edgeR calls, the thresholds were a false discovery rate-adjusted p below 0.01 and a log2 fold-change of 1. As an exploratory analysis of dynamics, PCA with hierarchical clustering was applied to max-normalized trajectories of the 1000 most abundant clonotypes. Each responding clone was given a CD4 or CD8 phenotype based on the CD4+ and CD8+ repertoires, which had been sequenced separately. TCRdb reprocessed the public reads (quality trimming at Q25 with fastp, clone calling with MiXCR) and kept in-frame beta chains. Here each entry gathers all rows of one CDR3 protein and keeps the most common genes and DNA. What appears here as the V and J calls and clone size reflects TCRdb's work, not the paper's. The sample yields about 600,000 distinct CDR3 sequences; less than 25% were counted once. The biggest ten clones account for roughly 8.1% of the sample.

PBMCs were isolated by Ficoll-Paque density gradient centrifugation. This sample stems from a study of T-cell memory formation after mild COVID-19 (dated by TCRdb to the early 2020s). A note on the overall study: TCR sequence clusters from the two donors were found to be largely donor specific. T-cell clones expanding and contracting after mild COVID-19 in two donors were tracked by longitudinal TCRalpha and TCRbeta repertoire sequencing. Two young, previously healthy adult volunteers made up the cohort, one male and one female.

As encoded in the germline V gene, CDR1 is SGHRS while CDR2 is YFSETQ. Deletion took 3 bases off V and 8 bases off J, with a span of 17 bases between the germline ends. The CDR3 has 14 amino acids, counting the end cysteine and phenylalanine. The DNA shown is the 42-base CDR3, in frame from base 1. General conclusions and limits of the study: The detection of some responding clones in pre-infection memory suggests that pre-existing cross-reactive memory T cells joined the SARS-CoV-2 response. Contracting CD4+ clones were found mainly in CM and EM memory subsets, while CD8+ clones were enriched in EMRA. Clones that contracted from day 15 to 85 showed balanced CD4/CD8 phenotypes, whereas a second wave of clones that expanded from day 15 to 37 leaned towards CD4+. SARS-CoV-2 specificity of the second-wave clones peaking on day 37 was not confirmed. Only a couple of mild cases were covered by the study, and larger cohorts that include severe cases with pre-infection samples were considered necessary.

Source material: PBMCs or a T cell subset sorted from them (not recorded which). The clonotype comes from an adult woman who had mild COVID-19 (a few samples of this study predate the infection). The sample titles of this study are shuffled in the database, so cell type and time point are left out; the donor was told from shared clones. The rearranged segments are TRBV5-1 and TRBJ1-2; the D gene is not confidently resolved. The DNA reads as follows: TGCGCCAGCAGCTCCTCCAGGCAAAGCGGCGGCTACACCTTC. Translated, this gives CASSSSRQSGGYTF. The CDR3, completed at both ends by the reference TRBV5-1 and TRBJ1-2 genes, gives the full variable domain KAGVTQTPRYLIKTRGQQVTLSCSPISGHRSVSWYQQTPGQGLQFLFEYFSETQRNKGNFPGRFSGRQFSNSRSEMNVSTLELGDSALYLCASSSSRQSGGYTFGSGTRLTVV.